This T cell receptor beta chain was profiled in a study of blood T cell repertoires in COVID-19. Looking at the study overall: Italy, Spain and the United States were the sources of the convalescent and acute COVID-19 samples. Sources were T cells, B-cell-depleted T cells, or PBMCs; the material itself was cDNA or gDNA.

Looked up from germline, CDR1 is SGDLS and CDR2 is YYNGEE. Between the trimmed V and J ends, which lost 2 bases and 3 bases, there was a span of 8 bases. This CDR3 is 13 amino acids long. Seattle researchers signed up patients amid active infection and tracked them longitudinally. How the authors handled the data: The assay estimated nucleated cells by amplifying reference gene primers. TCRdb's copy holds only in-frame clones and misses some; the assay was immunoSEQ multiplex PCR. V, J and clone size are taken as reported in that table, and D and trimming were inferred from the DNA itself. The sample has 52,000 or so clones, 80% to 90% seen once; the top ten hold roughly 3.9%.

V is TRBV9 and J is TRBJ2-5; D gene ambiguous. The source material was peripheral blood. This receptor was taken from a man aged 40-49 years with COVID-19, enrolled during active disease. Written as DNA, the CDR3 is TGTGCCAGCAGCGTTTATCCGGAAGAGACCCAGTACTTC. It yields the protein CASSVYPEETQYF.